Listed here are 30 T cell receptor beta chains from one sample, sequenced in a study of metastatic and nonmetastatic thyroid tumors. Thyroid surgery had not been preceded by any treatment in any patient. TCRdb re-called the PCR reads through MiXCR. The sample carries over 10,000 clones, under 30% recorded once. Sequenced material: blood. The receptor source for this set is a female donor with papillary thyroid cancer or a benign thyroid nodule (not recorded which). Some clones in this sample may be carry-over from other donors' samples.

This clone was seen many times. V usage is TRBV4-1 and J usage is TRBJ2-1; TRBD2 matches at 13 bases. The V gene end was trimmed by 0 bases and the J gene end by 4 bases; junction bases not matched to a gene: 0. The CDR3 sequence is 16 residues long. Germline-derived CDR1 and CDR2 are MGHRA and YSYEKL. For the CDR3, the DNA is TGCGCCAGCAGCCAAGAGGGACTAGCGGGGTACAATGAGCAGTTCTTC. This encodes CASSQEGLAGYNEQFF.

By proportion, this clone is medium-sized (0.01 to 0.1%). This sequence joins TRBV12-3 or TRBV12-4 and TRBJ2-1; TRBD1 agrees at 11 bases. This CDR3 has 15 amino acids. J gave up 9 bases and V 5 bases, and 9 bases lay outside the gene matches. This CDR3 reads CASSISRTGGIEQFF. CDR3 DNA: TGTGCCAGCAGTATCTCACGGACAGGGGGCATTGAGCAGTTCTTC.

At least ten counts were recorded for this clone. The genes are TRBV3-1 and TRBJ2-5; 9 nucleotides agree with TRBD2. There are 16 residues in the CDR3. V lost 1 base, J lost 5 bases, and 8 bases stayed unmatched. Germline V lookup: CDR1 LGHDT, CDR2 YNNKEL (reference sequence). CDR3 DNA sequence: TGTGCCAGCAGCCAAGGGAGTAGCGGGGGACGGGAGACCCAGTACTTC. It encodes CASSQGSSGGRETQYF.

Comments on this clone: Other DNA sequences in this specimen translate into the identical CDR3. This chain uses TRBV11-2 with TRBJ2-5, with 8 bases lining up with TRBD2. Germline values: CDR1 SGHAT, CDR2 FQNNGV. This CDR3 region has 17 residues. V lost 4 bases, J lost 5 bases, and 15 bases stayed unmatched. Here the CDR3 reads CASSSSGAGGLGETQYF. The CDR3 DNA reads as TGTGCCAGCAGCTCATCAGGGGCGGGAGGTCTGGGGGAGACCCAGTACTTC.

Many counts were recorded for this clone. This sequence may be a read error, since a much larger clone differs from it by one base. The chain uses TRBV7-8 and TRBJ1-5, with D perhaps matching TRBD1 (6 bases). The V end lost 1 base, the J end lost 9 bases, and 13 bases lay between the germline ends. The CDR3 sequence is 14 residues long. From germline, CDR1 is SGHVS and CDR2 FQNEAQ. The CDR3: CASSLEGGTRPQHF. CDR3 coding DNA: TGTGCCAGCAGCTTAGAGGGGGGGACTCGGCCCCAGCATTTT. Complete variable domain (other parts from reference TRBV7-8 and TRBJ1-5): GAGVSQSPRYKVAKRGQDVALRCDPISGHVSLFWYQQALGQGPEFLTYFQNEAQLDKSGLPSDRFFAERPEGSVSTLKIQRTQQEDSAVYLCASSLEGGTRPQHFGDGTRLSIL.

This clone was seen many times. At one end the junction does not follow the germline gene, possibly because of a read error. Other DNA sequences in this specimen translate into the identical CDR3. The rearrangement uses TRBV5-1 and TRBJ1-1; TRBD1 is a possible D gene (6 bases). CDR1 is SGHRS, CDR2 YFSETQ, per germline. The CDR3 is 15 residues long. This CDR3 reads CASSLVQGLNTEAFF. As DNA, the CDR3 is TGCGCCAGCAGCTTGGTACAGGGACTAAACACTGAAGCCTTCTTT.

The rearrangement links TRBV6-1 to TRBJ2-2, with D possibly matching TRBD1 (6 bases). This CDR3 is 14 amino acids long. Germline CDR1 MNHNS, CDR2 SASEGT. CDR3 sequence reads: CGCTVTGDTGELFF. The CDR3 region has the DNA TGTGGCTGCACTGTGACAGGTGACACCGGGGAGCTGTTTTTT.

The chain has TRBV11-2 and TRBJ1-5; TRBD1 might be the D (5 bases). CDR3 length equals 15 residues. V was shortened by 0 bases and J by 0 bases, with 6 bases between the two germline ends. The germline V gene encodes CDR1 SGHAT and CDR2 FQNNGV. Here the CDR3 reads CASSLDGASNQPQHF. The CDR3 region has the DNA TGTGCCAGCAGCTTAGATGGGGCTAGCAATCAGCCCCAGCATTTT.

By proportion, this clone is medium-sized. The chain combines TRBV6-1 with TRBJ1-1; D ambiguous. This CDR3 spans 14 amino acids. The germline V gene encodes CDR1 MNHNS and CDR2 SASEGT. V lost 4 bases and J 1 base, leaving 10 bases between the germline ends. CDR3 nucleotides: TGTGCCAGCAGTGTGGTTTACGAGAACACTGAAGCTTTCTTT. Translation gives CASSVVYENTEAFF.

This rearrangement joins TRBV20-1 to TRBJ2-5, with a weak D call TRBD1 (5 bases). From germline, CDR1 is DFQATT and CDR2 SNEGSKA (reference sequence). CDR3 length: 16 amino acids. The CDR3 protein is CSPLGQGMGYQETQYF. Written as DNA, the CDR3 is TGCAGCCCTCTAGGGCAGGGAATGGGGTACCAAGAGACCCAGTACTTC.

The chain's CDR3 is CASSSRDPYEQYF. CDR3 nucleotide sequence: TGTGCCAGCAGTTCCCGGGACCCGTACGAGCAGTACTTC. This chain connects TRBV6-5 to TRBJ2-7, with D perhaps being TRBD1 or TRBD2 (5 bases each). The CDR3 sequence is 13 residues long. V was shortened by 4 bases and J by 4 bases, with 11 bases between the two germline ends. The V gene's germline CDR1 is MNHEY and CDR2 SVGAGI.

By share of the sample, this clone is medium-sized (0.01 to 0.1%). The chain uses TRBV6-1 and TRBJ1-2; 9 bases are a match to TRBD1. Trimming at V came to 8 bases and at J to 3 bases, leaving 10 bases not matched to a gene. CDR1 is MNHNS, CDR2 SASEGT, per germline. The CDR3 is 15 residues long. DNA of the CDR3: TGTGCCAGCGGGGAAACACAGGGGGCGTACTATGGCTACACCTTC. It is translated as CASGETQGAYYGYTF.

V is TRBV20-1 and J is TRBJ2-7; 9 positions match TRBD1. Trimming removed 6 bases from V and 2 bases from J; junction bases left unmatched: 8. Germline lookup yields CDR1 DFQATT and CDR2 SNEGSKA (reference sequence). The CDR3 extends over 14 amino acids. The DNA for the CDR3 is TGCAGTGCAAAACCGGGACAGGGCACCTACGAGCAGTACTTC. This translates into CSAKPGQGTYEQYF.

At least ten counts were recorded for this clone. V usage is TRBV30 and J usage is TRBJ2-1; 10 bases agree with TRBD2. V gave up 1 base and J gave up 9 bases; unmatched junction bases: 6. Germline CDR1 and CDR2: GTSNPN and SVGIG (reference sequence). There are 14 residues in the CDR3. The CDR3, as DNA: TGTGCCTGGAGTGGGAGCGGGGGGGAGGTTGAGCAGTTCTTC. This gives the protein CAWSGSGGEVEQFF.

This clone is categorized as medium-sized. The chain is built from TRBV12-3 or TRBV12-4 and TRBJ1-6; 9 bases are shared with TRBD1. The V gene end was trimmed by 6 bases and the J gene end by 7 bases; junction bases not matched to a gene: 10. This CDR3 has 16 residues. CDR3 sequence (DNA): TGTGCCAGCAGCCCGAACCCCGGGACAGGGAATTCACCCCTCCACTTT. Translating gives CASSPNPGTGNSPLHF.

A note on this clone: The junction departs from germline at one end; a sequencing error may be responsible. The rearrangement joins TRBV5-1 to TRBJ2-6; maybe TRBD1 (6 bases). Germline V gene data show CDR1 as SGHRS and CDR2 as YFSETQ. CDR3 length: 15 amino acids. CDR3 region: CASIFLGAGSNVLTF. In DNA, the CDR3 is TGCGCCAGCATCTTTCTGGGGGCTGGGTCCAACGTCCTGACTTTC.

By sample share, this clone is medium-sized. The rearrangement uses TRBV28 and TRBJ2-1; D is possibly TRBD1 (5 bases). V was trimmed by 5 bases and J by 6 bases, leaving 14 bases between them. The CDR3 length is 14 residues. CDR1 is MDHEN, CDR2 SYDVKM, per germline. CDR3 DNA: TGTGCCAGCAGTCACCAACGGACATTCAATGAGCAGTTCTTC. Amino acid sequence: CASSHQRTFNEQFF.

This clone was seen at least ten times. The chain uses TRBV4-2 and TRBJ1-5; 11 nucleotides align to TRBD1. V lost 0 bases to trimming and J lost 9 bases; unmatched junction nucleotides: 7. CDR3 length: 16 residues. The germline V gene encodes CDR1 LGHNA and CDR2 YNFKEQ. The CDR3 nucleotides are TGTGCCAGCAGCCAAGATAGGGGGACAGGGGGTAGGCCCCAGCATTTT. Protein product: CASSQDRGTGGRPQHF.

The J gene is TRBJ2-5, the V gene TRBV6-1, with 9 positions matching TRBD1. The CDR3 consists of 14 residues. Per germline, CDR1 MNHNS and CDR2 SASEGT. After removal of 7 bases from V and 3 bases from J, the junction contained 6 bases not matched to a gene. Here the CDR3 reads CASMGQGNKETQYF. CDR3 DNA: TGTGCCAGCATGGGACAGGGTAACAAAGAGACCCAGTACTTC.

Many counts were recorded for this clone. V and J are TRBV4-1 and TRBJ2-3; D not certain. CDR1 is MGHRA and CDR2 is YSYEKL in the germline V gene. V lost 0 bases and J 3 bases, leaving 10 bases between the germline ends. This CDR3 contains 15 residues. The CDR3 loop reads CASSQDGSRTDTQYF. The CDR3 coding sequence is TGCGCCAGCAGCCAAGATGGCTCGAGGACAGATACGCAGTATTTT.

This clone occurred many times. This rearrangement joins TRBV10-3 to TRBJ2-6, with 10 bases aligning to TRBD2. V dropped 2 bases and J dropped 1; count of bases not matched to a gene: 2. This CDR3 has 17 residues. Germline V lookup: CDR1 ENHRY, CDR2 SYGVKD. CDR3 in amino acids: CAISETSGTSGANVLTF. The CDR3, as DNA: TGTGCCATCAGTGAGACTAGCGGGACTTCTGGGGCCAACGTCCTGACTTTC.

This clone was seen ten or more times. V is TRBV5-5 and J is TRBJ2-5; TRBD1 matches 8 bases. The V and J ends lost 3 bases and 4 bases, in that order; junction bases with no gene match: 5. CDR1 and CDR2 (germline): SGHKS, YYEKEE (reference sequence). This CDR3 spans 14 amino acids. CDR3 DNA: TGTGCCAGCAGCTCTTCAGGGGGCCGAGAGACCCAGTACTTC. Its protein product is CASSSSGGRETQYF.

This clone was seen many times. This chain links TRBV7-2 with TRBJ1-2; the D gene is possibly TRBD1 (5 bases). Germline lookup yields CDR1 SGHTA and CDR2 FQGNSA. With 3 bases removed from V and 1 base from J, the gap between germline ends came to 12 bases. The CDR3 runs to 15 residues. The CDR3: CASSFQGGNNYGYTF. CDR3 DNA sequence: TGTGCCAGCAGCTTTCAGGGTGGAAATAACTATGGCTACACCTTC.

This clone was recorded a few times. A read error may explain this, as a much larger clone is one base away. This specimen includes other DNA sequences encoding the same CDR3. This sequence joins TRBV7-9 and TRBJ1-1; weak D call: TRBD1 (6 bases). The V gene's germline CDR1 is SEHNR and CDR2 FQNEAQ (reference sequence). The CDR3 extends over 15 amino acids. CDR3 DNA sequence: TGTGCCAGCAGCTTAGCAGGGGGAGGCGACACCGAAGCTTTCTTT. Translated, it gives CASSLAGGGDTEAFF.

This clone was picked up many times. The CDR3 nucleotides are TGTGCCAGCGGGGAAGAGACCCAGTACTTC. This translates into CASGEETQYF. This chain links TRBV2 with TRBJ2-5; no clear D gene. The CDR3 runs to 10 residues. CDR1 SNHLY and CDR2 FYNNEI come from the germline V gene. Trimming stripped 8 bases from V and 3 bases from J, with 4 bases between.

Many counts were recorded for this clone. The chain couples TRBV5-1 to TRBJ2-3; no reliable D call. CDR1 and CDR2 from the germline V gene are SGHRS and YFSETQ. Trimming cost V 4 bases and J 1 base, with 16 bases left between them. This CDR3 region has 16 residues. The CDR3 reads CASSTDIYVGTDTQYF. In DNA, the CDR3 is TGCGCCAGCAGCACAGACATCTACGTGGGCACAGATACGCAGTATTTT.

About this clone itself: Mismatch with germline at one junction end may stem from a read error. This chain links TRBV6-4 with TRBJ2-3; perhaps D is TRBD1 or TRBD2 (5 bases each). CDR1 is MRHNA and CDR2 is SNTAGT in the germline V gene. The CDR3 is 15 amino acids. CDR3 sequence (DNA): TGTGCCAGAAGTGACGGGGACGTGAGCACGGATACGCAGTATTTT. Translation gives CARSDGDVSTDTQYF.

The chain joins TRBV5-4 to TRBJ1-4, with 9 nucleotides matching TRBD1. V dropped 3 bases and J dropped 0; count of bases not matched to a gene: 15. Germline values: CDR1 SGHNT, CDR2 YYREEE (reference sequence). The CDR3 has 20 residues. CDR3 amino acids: CASSYPGTGMAIATNEKLFF. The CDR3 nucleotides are TGTGCCAGCAGCTACCCCGGGACAGGGATGGCCATTGCAACTAATGAAAAACTGTTTTTT.

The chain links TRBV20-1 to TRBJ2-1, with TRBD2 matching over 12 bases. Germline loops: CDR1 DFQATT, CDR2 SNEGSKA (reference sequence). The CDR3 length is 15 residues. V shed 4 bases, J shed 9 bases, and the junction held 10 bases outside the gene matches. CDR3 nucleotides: TGCAGTGCTAAGGAGTCTAGCGGGAGGGGGGGTGAGCAGTTCTTC. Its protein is CSAKESSGRGGEQFF.

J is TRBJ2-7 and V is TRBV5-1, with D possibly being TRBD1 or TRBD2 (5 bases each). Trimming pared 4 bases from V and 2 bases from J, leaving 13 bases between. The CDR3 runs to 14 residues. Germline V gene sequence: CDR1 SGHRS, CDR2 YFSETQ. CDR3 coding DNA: TGCGCCAGCAGCGACCGGGACGGAGCCTACGAGCAGTACTTC. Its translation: CASSDRDGAYEQYF. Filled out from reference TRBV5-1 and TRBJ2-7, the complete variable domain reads KAGVTQTPRYLIKTRGQQVTLSCSPISGHRSVSWYQQTPGQGLQFLFEYFSETQRNKGNFPGRFSGRQFSNSRSEMNVSTLELGDSALYLCASSDRDGAYEQYFGPGTRLTVT.